This T cell receptor beta chain comes out of a study of cytomegalovirus exposure and HLA in healthy donors. Study conclusions and caveats: An analysis was carried out later, and it reportedly showed fewer N-insertions in an Asian-associated ancestry cluster than the 666-donor mean. Within an earlier analysis, most TCR beta V segments proved productive either about 90% or about 30% of the time. Reported performance of the classifier showed diagnosis of cytomegalovirus status with high specificity and sensitivity.

It was with 60 Vbeta and 13 Jbeta primers that the PCR ran. Only in-frame clones appear in the TCRdb table, and some are missing; sequencing was by immunoSEQ multiplex PCR. The table records approximately 110,000 clones, 73% of them present only once. V shed 4 bases and J shed 10 bases, with 18 bases lying between them. Looked up from germline, CDR1 is SGHRS and CDR2 is YFSETQ. The CDR3 has 14 residues. A remark on this clone: Its antigen is still unknown.

Sequencing was done on a sample of PBMCs. The sequence came from a woman in her forties in good health and CMV-seronegative. J is TRBJ2-1 and V is TRBV5-1; maybe TRBD2 (6 bases). As DNA, the CDR3 is TGCGCCAGCAGCGCACAATCGAGGGGAGGCGAGCAGTTCTTC. Protein product: CASSAQSRGGEQFF. Looking up the rest from reference TRBV5-1 and TRBJ2-1 gives the full variable domain: KAGVTQTPRYLIKTRGQQVTLSCSPISGHRSVSWYQQTPGQGLQFLFEYFSETQRNKGNFPGRFSGRQFSNSRSEMNVSTLELGDSALYLCASSAQSRGGEQFFGPGTRLTVL.